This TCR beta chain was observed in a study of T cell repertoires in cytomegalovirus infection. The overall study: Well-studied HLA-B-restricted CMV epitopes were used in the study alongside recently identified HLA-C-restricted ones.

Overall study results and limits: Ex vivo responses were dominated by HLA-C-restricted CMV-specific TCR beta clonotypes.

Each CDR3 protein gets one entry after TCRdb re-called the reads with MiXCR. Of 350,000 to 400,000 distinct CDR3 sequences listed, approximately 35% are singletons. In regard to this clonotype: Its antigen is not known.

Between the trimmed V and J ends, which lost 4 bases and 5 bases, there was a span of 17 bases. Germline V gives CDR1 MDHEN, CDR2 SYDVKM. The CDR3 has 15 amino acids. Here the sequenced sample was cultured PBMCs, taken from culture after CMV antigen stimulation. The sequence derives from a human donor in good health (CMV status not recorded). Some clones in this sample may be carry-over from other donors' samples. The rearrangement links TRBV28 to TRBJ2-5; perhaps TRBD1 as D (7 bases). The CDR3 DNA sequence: TGTGCCAGCAGTTCCCCCGCAGGGGGGAGGGAGACCCAGTACTTC. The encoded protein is CASSSPAGGRETQYF.